This T cell receptor (beta chain) was captured in a study of post-analysis software for immune sequencing data. CDR3 length equals 9 residues. Trimming shortened V by 11 bases and J by 6 bases, and 8 bases separated the two germline ends. The V gene's germline CDR1 is SEHNR and CDR2 FQNEAQ (reference sequence). Worth noting for this clonotype: Its antigen remains unknown.

Broader study findings: Patients showed TRBV5-6, TRBV5-1 and TRBV20-1 among five TRBV segments more frequent than in controls.

Carried by the TCR beta cDNA libraries were unique molecular identifiers. TCRdb fed the PCR reads into MiXCR, producing one record per CDR3 protein. The sample contains about 460,000 distinct CDR3 sequences, nearly 45% of which appear only once. The receptor was derived from a girl between 10 and 17 years old with multiple sclerosis. The chain links TRBV7-9 to TRBJ2-7; D might be TRBD1 (5 bases). The material sequenced was blood. The CDR3 DNA follows: TGTGCCGGAAGGGGCGAGCAGTACTTC. Residues: CAGRGEQYF. Supplemented by reference TRBV7-9 and TRBJ2-7, the full variable domain reads DTGVSQNPRHKITKRGQNVTFRCDPISEHNRLYWYRQTLGQGPEFLTYFQNEAQLEKSRLLSDRFSAERPKGSFSTLEIQRTEQGDSAMYLCAGRGEQYFGPGTRLTVT.